The 3 T cell receptor beta chains below were found in one sample sequenced in a study of CD8 T cells in Susac syndrome. RNA totalling about 0.45 to 1 ug underwent reverse transcription with random hexamers. Each CDR3 protein gets one entry after TCRdb re-called the immunoSEQ multiplex PCR reads with MiXCR. The table includes about 300,000 distinct CDR3 sequences, under 95% detected once. Specimen: CD4+ T cells from PBMCs. The source of these receptors is a human donor with multiple sclerosis.

The V and J genes are TRBV9 and TRBJ2-3; unclear D gene. Germline V lookup: CDR1 SGDLS, CDR2 YYNGEE. There are 14 residues in the CDR3. V was cut by 0 bases and J by 8 bases, with 13 bases left in between. In nucleotides, the CDR3 is TGTGCCAGCAGCGTAGTGGGATCTTTGGGTACGCAGTATTTT. Residues: CASSVVGSLGTQYF.

The chain recombines TRBV4-1 with TRBJ2-1, with a tentative D call TRBD2 (6 bases). This CDR3 spans 17 amino acids. Germline V CDR1 and CDR2: MGHRA, YSYEKL. V lost 3 bases and J lost 3, with 18 bases in between. The CDR3 spells CASSQGQGGANYNEQFF. In nucleotides, the CDR3 is TGCGCCAGCAGCCAGGGCCAGGGAGGCGCCAACTACAATGAGCAGTTCTTC.

The genes are TRBV9 and TRBJ1-3; no clear D. Germline V CDR1 and CDR2: SGDLS, YYNGEE. This CDR3 comprises 17 residues. V was shortened by 0 bases and J by 0 bases, with 13 bases between the two germline ends. For the CDR3, the DNA is TGTGCCAGCAGCGTAGATGAAGCTACTATCTCTGGAAACACCATATATTTT. Residues: CASSVDEATISGNTIYF.